The TCR beta chain described here comes from a study of T cells in Graves' hyperthyroidism and ophthalmopathy. This clonotype was observed many times. RNA transcripts served as the template for amplifying TCR beta CDR3 regions. First-round RT-PCR of the TCR CDR3 relied on the HTBI primer set. Each CDR3 protein is one row after TCRdb ran MiXCR on the multiplex PCR reads. The sample includes a few hundred thousand distinct CDR3 sequences, less than 25% of them seen just once. Lactation, pregnancy, other autoimmune disease or uncontrolled infection excluded patients. This CDR3 is 14 amino acids long. The V end was cut by 2 bases, the J end by 5 bases, with 10 bases between. Germline V gene data show CDR1 as MNHNS and CDR2 as SASEGT.

This receptor was taken from a man aged 18 to 29 with Graves' hyperthyroidism. V gene TRBV6-1 combines with J gene TRBJ1-5; D is undetermined. The sequenced material came from blood. For the CDR3, the DNA is TGTGCCAGCAGTGAATCAACGGTGGATCAGCCCCAGCATTTT. As protein: CASSESTVDQPQHF.